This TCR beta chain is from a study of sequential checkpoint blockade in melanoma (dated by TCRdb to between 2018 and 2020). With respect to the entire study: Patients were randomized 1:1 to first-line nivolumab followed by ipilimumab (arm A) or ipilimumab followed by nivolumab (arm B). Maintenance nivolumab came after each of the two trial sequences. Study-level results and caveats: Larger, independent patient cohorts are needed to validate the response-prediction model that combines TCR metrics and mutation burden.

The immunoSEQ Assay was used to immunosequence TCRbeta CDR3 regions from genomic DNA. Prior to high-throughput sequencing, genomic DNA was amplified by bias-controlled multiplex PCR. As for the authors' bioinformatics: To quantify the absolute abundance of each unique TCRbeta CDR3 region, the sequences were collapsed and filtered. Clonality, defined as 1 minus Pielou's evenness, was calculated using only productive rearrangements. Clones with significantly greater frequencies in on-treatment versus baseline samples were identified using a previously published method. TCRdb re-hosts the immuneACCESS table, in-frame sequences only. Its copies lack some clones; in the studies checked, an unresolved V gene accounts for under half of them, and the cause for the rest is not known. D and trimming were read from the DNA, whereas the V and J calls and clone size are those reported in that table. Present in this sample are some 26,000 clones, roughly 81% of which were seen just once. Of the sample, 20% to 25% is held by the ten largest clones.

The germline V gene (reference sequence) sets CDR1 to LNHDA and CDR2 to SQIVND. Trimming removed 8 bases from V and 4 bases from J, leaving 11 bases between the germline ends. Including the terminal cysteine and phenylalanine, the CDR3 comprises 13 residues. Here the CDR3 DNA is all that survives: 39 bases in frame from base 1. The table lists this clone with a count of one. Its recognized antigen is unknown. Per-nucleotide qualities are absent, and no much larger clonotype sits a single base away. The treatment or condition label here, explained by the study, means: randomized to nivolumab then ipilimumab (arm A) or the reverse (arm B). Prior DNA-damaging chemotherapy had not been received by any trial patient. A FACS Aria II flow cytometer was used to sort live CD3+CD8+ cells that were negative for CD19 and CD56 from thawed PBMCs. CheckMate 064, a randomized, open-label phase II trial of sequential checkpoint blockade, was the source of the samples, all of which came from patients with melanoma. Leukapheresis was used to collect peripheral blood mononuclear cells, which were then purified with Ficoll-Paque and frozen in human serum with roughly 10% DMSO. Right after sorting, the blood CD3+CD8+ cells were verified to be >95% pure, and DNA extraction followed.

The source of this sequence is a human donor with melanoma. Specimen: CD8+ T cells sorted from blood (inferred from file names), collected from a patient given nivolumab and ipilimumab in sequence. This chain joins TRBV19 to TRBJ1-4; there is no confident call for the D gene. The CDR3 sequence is CASHSRNNEKLFF. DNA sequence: TGTGCCAGTCACAGTAGAAATAATGAAAAACTGTTTTTT.